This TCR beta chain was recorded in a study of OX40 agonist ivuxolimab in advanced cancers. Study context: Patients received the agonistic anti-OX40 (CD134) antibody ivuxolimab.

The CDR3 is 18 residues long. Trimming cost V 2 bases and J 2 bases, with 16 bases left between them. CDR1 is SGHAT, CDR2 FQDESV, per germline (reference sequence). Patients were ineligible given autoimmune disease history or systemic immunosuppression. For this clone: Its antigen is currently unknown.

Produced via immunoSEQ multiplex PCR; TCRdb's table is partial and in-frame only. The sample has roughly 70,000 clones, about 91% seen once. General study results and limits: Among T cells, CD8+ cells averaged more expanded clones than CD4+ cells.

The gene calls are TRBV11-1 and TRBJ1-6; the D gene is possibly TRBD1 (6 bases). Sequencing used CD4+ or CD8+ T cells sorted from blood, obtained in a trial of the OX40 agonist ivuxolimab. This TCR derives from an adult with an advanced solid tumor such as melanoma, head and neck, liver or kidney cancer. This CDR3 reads CASSLTPGGGTYNSPLHF. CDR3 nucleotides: TGTGCCAGCAGCTTAACTCCAGGAGGGGGAACCTATAATTCACCCCTCCACTTT.